What follows are 4 T cell receptor beta chains derived from one specimen sequenced in a study of blood T cell repertoires in COVID-19. Here immunoSEQ multiplex PCR was the method, and the copy in TCRdb shows in-frame clones only, minus some. The sample lists about 190,000 clones, approximately 87% occurring once. The specimen was peripheral blood. Receptors were obtained from a woman in her seventies with COVID-19, enrolled during active disease.

J is TRBJ1-1 and V is TRBV5-6, with TRBD1 matching over 12 bases. Looked up from germline, CDR1 is SGHDT and CDR2 is YYEEEE. This CDR3 contains 15 residues. J gave up 5 bases and V 4 bases, and 6 bases lay outside the gene matches. CDR3 sequence reads: CASSPGTGGGTEAFF. CDR3 bases: TGTGCCAGCAGCCCCGGGACAGGGGGCGGGACTGAAGCTTTCTTT. The entire variable domain, with the rest obtained from reference TRBV5-6 and TRBJ1-1, is as follows: DAGVTQSPTHLIKTRGQQVTLRCSPKSGHDTVSWYQQALGQGPQFIFQYYEEEERQRGNFPDRFSGHQFPNYSSELNVNALLLGDSALYLCASSPGTGGGTEAFFGQGTRLTVV.

The chain combines TRBV18 with TRBJ1-6; D may be TRBD1 (5 bases). The germline CDR1 and CDR2 sequences are KGHSH and LQKENI. With 3 bases removed from V and 5 bases from J, the gap between germline ends came to 14 bases. The CDR3 has 16 residues. The CDR3 DNA reads TGTGCCAGCTCACCCGATACAACAGGAAATAATTCACCCCTCCACTTT. Translation: CASSPDTTGNNSPLHF.

The chain joins TRBV5-4 to TRBJ1-4; D remains unclear. CDR3 size: 15 residues. V was clipped by 2 bases and J by 6 bases, with 14 bases between them. Germline lookup yields CDR1 SGHNT and CDR2 YYREEE (reference sequence). The CDR3 DNA reads TGTGCCAGCAGCTTAAACCCCGGAGAGGATGAAAAACTGTTTTTT. Its translation: CASSLNPGEDEKLFF.

In its sample, this clone was seen a few times. V and J are TRBV19 and TRBJ1-5, with 8 positions matching TRBD1. The V gene's germline CDR1 is LNHDA and CDR2 SQIVND (reference sequence). The V gene end was trimmed by 5 bases and the J gene end by 2 bases; junction bases not matched to a gene: 11. This CDR3 spans 17 amino acids. This CDR3 is CASSPRTGPAGNQPQHF. As DNA, the CDR3 is TGTGCCAGTAGTCCTCGGACAGGGCCCGCTGGCAATCAGCCCCAGCATTTT.